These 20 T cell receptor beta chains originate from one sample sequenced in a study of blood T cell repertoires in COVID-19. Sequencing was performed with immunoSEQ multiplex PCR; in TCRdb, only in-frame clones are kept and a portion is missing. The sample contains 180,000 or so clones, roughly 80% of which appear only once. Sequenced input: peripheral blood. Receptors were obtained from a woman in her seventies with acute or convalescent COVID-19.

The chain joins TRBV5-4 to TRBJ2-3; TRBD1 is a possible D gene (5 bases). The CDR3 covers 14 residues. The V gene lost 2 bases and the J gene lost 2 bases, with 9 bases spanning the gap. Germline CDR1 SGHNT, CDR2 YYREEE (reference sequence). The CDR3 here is CASSLRQTTDTQYF. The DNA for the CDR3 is TGTGCCAGCAGCTTACGACAGACCACAGATACGCAGTATTTT.

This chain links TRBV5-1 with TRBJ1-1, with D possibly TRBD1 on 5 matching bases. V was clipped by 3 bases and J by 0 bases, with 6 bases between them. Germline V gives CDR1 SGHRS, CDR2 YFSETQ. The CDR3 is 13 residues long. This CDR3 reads CASSSGMNTEAFF. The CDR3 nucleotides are TGCGCCAGCAGCTCAGGGATGAACACTGAAGCTTTCTTT.

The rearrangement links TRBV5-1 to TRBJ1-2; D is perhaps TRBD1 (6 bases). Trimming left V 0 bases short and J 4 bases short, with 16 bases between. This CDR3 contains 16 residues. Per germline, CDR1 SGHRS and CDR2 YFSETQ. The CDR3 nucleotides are TGCGCCAGCAGCTTGGCCGATCGGGACACTAGCTATGGCTACACCTTC. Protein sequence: CASSLADRDTSYGYTF.

CDR3: CSASFRTSTDTQYF. CDR3 nucleotides: TGCAGTGCTAGTTTCAGGACTAGCACAGATACGCAGTATTTT. The V call is TRBV20-1, the J call TRBJ2-3; perhaps TRBD2 as D (5 bases). Germline CDR1 reads DFQATT; CDR2 reads SNEGSKA (reference sequence). This CDR3 spans 14 amino acids. Trimming took off 3 bases at V and 0 bases at J, with 10 bases between the two ends.

The chain's CDR3 is CASSPRTSGRASETQYF. The CDR3 bases are TGTGCCAGCAGCCCTCGGACTAGCGGGAGGGCCTCGGAGACCCAGTACTTC. This chain links TRBV5-6 with TRBJ2-5; 15 bases are a match to TRBD2. In germline, CDR1 is SGHDT, CDR2 YYEEEE. Unmatched junction bases numbered 9, after V lost 4 bases and J lost 5 bases. The CDR3 runs 17 residues.

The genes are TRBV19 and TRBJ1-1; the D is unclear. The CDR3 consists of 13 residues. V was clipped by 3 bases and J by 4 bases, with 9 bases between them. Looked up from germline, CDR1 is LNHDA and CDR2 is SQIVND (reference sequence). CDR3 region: CASSMGWATEAFF. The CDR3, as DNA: TGTGCCAGTAGTATGGGTTGGGCCACTGAAGCTTTCTTT.

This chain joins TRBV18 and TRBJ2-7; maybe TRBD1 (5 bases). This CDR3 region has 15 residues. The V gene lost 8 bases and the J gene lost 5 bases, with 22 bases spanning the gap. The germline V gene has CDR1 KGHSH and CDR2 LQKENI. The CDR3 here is CASQGTRDRVHEQYF. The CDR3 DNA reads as TGTGCCAGCCAGGGCACTCGTGACCGTGTGCACGAGCAGTACTTC.

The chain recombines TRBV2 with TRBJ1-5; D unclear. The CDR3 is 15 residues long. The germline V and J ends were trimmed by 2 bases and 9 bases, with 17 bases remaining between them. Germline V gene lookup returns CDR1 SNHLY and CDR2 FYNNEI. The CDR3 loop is CASSESGRVLGPQHF. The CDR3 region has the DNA TGTGCCAGCAGTGAAAGTGGGAGGGTTCTAGGGCCCCAGCATTTT.

CDR3 region: CASSSTSGGAYAYEQYF. CDR3 in DNA: TGTGCCAGCAGTTCGACTAGCGGGGGGGCCTATGCCTACGAGCAGTACTTC. This chain connects TRBV27 to TRBJ2-7, with 14 bases fitting TRBD2. The CDR3 length is 17 residues. V lost 4 bases and J lost 2; bases outside the gene matches: 7. Looked up from germline, CDR1 is MNHEY and CDR2 is SMNVEV (reference sequence).

The DNA of the CDR3 is TGTGCCAGCAGGTCGGGACAGCGTAATTCACCCCTCCACTTT. Translated, it gives CASRSGQRNSPLHF. V gene TRBV28 combines with J gene TRBJ1-6; 7 nucleotides align to TRBD1. The ends lost 6 bases at V and 6 bases at J; junction bases unmatched: 5. CDR1 is MDHEN and CDR2 is SYDVKM in the germline V gene. The CDR3 is 14 residues long.

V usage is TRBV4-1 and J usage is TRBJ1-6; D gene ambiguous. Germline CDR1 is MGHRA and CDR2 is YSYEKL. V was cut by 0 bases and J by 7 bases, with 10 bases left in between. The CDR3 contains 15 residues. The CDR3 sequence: CASSQDRGGNSPLHF. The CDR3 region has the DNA TGCGCCAGCAGCCAAGATCGGGGAGGAAATTCACCCCTCCACTTT.

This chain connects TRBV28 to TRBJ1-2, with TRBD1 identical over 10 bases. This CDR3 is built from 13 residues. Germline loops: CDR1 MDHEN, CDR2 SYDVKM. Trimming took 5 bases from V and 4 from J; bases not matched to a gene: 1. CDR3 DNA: TGTGCCAGCAGTGACAGGGGGCTCTATGGCTACACCTTC. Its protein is CASSDRGLYGYTF.

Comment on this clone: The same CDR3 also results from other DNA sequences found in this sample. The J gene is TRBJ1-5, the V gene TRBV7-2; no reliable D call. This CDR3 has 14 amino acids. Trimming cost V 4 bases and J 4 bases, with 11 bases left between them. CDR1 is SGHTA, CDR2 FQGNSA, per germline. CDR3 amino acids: CASSSDGGNQPQHF. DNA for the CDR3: TGTGCCAGCAGCTCGGACGGAGGGAATCAGCCCCAGCATTTT.

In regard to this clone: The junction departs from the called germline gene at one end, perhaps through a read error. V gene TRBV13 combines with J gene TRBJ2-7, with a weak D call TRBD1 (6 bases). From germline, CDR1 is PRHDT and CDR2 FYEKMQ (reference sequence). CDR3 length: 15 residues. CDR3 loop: CASSVGGHGSYEQYF. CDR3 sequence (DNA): TGTGCCAGCAGCGTAGGGGGACACGGAAGCTACGAGCAGTACTTC.

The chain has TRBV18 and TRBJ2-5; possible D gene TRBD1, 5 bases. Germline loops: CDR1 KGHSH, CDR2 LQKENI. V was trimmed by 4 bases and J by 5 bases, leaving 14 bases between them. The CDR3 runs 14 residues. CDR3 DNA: TGTGCCAGCTCACAGGACCCAGGGCCCGAGACCCAGTACTTC. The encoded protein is CASSQDPGPETQYF.

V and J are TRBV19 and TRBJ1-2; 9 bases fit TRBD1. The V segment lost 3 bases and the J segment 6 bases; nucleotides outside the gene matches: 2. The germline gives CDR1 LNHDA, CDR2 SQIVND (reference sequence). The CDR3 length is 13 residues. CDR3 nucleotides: TGTGCCAGTAGTATGACAGGGGGACATGGCTACACCTTC. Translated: CASSMTGGHGYTF.

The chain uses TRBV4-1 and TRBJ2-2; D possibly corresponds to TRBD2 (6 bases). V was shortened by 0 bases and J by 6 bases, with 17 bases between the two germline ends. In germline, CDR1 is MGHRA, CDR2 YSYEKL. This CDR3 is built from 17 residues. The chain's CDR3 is CASSQDRLANRAGELFF. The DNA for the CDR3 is TGCGCCAGCAGCCAAGATAGGCTAGCGAATAGGGCCGGGGAGCTGTTTTTT.

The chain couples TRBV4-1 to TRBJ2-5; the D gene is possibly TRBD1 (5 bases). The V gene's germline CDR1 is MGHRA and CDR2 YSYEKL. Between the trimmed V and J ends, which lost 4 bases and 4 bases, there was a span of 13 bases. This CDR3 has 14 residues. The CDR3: CASSPTETGETQYF. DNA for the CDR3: TGCGCCAGCAGCCCGACAGAGACCGGAGAGACCCAGTACTTC.

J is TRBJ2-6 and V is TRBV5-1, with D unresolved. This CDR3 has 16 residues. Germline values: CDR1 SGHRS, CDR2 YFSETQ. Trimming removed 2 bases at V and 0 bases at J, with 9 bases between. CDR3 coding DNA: TGCGCCAGCAGCTTCTCGGGTAACTCTGGGGCCAACGTCCTGACTTTC. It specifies CASSFSGNSGANVLTF.

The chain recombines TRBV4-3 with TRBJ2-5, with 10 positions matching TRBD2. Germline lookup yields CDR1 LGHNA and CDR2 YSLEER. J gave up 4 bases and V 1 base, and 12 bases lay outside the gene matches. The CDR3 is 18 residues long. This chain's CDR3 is CASSQALGRASGRETQYF. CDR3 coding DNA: TGCGCCAGCAGCCAAGCCCTGGGTCGGGCTAGCGGGAGAGAGACCCAGTACTTC.